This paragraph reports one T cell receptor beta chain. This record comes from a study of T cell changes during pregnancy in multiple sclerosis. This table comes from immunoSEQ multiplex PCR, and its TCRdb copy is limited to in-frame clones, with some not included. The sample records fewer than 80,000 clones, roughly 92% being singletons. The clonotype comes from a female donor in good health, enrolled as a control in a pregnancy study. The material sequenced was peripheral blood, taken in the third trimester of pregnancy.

The CDR3 coding sequence is TGTGCCACCGCGGACGCAGGGGGCACAGATACGCAGTATTTT. This codes for CATADAGGTDTQYF. The chain links TRBV6-5 to TRBJ2-3, with TRBD1 as a possible D gene (6 bases). CDR3 length: 14 amino acids. Per the germline V gene, CDR1 is MNHEY and CDR2 is SVGAGI. V lost 10 bases and J 1 base, leaving 15 bases between the germline ends.